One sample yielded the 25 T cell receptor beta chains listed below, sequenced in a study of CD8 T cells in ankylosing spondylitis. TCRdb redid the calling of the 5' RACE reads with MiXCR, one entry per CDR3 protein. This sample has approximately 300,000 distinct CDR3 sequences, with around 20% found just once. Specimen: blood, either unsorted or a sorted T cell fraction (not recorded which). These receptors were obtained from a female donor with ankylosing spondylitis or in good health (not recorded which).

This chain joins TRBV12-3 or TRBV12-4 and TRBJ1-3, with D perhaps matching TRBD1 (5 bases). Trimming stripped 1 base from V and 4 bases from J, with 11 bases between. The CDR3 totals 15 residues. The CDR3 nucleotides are TGTGCCAGCAGTTTAGTTGGGGGTGGAGGAAACACCATATATTTT. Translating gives CASSLVGGGGNTIYF.

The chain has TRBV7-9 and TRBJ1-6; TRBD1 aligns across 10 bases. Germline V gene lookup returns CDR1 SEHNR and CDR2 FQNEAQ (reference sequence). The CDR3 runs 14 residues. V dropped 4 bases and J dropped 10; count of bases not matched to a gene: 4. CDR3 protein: CASSSGQGGSPLHF. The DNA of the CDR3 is TGTGCCAGCAGCTCTGGACAGGGGGGGTCACCCCTCCACTTT.

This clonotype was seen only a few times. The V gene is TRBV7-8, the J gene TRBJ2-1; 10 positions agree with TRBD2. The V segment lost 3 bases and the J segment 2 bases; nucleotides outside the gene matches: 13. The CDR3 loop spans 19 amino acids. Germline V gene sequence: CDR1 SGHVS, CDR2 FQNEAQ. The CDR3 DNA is TGTGCCAGCAGCTTTACTAGCGGGATCGTCAAAGCGGCCTACAATGAGCAGTTCTTC. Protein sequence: CASSFTSGIVKAAYNEQFF. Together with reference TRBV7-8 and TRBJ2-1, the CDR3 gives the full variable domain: GAGVSQSPRYKVAKRGQDVALRCDPISGHVSLFWYQQALGQGPEFLTYFQNEAQLDKSGLPSDRFFAERPEGSVSTLKIQRTQQEDSAVYLCASSFTSGIVKAAYNEQFFGPGTRLTVL.

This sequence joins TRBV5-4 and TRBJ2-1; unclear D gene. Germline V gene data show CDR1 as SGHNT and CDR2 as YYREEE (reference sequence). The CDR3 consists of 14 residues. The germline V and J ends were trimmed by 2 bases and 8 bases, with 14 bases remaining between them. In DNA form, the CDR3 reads TGTGCCAGCAGCTTCGGGCGGACCAGTGATGAGCAGTTCTTC. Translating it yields CASSFGRTSDEQFF.

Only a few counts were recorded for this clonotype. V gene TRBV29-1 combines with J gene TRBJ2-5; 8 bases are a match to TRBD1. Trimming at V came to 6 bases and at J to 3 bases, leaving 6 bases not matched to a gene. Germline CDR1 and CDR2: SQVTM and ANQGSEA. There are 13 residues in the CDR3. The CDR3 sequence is CSVGTGSKETQYF. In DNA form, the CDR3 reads TGCAGCGTGGGGACAGGCAGTAAAGAGACCCAGTACTTC.

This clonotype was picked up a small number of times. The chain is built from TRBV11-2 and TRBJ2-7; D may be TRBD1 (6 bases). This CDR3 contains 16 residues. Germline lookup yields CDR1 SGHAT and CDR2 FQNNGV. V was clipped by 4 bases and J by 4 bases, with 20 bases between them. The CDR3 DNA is TGTGCCAGCAGCTCGATTCAGGGGTCAAAGGGGTACGAGCAGTACTTC. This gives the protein CASSSIQGSKGYEQYF.

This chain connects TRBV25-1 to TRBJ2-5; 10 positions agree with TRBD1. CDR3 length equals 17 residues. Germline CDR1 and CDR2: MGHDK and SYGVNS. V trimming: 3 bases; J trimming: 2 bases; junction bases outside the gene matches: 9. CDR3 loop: CASSDWTGGSTQETQYF. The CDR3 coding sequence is TGTGCCAGCAGTGATTGGACAGGGGGGAGTACGCAAGAGACCCAGTACTTC.

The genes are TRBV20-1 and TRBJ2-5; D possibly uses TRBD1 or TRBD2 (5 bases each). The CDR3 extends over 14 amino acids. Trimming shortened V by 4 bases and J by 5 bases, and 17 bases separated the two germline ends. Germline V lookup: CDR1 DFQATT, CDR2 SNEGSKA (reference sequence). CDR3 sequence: CSAKQGVLGETQYF. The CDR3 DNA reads TGCAGTGCTAAGCAGGGAGTCCTAGGGGAGACCCAGTACTTC.

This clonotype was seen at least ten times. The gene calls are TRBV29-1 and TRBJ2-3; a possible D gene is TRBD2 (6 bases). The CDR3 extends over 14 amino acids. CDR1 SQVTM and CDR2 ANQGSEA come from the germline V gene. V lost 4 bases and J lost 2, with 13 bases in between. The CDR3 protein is CSVVLGDSTDTQYF. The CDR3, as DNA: TGCAGCGTTGTATTGGGGGACTCCACAGATACGCAGTATTTT.

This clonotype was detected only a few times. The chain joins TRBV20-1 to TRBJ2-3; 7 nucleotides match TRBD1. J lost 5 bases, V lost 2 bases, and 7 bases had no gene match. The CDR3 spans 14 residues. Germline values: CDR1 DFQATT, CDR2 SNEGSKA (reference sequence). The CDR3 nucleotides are TGCAGTGCTAGACTCATGACAGGGAAAGATACGCAGTATTTT. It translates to CSARLMTGKDTQYF.

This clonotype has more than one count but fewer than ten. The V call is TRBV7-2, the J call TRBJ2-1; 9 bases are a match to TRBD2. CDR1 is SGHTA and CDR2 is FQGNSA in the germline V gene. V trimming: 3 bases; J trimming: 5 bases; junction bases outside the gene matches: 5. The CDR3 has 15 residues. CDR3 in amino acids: CASSFDLAGHNEQFF. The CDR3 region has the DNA TGTGCCAGCAGCTTCGACCTAGCGGGGCACAATGAGCAGTTCTTC.

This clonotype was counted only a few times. The CDR3 DNA follows: TGTGCCACCAGCAGAGATCAAGGGACCACTGAAGCTTTCTTT. Encoded protein: CATSRDQGTTEAFF. V usage is TRBV15 and J usage is TRBJ1-1, with a possible D match to TRBD1 (5 bases). The V gene lost 0 bases and the J gene lost 4 bases, with 9 bases spanning the gap. Germline CDR1 LNHNV, CDR2 YYDKDF (reference sequence). The CDR3 is 14 amino acids.

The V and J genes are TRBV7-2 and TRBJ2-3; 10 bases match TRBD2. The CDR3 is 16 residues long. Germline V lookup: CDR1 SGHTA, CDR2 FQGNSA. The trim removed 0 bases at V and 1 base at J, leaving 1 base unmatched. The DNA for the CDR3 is TGTGCCAGCAGCTTAGCCCTAGCGGGAGGCACAGATACGCAGTATTTT. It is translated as CASSLALAGGTDTQYF.

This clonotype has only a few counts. The CDR3, as DNA: TGCAGTGCTAGAGGGACTAAAGAGACCCAGTACTTC. Its protein product is CSARGTKETQYF. The J gene is TRBJ2-5, the V gene TRBV20-1, with TRBD2 as a possible D gene (6 bases). Trimming removed 1 base at V and 3 bases at J, with 6 bases between. Per the germline V gene, CDR1 is DFQATT and CDR2 is SNEGSKA (reference sequence). The CDR3 is made up of 12 amino acids.

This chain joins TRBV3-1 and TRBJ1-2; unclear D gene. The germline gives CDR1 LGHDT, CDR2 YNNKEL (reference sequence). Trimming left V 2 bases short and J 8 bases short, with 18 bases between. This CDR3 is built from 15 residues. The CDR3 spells CASSQHGPGGWGYTF. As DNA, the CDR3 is TGTGCCAGCAGCCAACATGGGCCGGGCGGTTGGGGCTACACCTTC.

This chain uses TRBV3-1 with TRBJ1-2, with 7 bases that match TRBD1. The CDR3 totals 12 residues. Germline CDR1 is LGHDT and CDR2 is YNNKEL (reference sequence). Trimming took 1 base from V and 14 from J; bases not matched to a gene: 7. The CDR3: CASSQGPTGWTF. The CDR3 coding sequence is TGTGCCAGCAGCCAAGGGCCGACAGGGTGGACCTTC.

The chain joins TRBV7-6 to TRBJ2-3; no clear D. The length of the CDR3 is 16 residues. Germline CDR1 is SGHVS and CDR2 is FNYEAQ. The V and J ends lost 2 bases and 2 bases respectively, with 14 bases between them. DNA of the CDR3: TGTGCCAGCAGCTTAATGAGCGAGCTGTACACAGATACGCAGTATTTT. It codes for CASSLMSELYTDTQYF.

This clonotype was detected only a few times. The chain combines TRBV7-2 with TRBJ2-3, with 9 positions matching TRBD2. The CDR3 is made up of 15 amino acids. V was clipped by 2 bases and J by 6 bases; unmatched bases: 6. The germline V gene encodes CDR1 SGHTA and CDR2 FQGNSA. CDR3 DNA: TGTGCCAGCAGCTTACGGCGGGAGGGCCGGGATACGCAGTATTTT. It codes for CASSLRREGRDTQYF.

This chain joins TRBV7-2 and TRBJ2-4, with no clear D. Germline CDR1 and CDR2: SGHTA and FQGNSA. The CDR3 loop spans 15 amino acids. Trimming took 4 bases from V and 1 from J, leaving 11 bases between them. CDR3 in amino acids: CASSSHGVAKNIQYF. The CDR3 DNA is TGTGCCAGCAGCTCACACGGTGTGGCCAAAAACATTCAGTACTTC.

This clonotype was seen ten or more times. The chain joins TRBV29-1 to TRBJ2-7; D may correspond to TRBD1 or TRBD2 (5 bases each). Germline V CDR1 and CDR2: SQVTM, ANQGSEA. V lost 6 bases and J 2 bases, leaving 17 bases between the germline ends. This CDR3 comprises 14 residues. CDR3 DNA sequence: TGCAGCGTCCTTGGGACGATTCCTCCCTACGAGCAGTACTTC. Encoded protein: CSVLGTIPPYEQYF.

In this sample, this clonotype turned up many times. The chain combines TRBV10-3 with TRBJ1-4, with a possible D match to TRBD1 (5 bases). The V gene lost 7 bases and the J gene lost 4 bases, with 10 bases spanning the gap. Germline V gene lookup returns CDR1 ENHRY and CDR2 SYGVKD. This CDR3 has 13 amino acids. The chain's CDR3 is CAITKGVNEKLFF. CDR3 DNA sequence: TGTGCCATCACCAAAGGGGTTAATGAAAAACTGTTTTTT.

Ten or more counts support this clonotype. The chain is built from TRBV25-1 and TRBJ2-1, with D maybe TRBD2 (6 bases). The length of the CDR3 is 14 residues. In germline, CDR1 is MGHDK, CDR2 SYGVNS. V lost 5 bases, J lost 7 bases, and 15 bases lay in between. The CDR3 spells CASSFSGGRNEQFF. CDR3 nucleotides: TGTGCCAGCAGTTTCTCCGGGGGTCGGAATGAGCAGTTCTTC.

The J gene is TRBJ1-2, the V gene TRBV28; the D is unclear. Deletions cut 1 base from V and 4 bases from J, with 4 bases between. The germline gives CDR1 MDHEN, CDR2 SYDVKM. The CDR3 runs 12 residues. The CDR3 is CASSLSVYGYTF. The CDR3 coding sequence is TGTGCCAGCAGTTTATCGGTCTATGGCTACACCTTC.

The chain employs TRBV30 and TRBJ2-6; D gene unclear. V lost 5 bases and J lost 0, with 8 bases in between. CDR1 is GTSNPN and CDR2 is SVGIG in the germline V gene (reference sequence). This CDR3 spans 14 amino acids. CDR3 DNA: TGTGCCTGGTTGGGTAGCTCTGGGGCCAACGTCCTGACTTTC. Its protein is CAWLGSSGANVLTF.

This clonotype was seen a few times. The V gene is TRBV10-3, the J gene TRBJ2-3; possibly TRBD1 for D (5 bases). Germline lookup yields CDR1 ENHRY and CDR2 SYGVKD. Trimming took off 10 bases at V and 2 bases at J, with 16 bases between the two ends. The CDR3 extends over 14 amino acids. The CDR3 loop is CATTLRGNTDTQYF. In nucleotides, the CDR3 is TGTGCCACGACTCTTAGGGGTAACACAGATACGCAGTATTTT.